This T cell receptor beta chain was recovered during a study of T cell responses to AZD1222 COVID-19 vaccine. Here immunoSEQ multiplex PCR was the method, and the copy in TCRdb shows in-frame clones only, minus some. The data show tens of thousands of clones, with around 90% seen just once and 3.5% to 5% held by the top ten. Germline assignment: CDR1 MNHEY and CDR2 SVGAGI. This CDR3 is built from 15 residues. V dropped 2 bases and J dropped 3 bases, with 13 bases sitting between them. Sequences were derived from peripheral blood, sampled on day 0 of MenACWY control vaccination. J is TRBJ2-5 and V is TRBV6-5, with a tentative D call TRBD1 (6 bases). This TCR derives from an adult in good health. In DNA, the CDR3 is TGTGCCAGCAGTTACCGAGGGGCAGGGGAAGAGACCCAGTACTTC. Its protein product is CASSYRGAGEETQYF.